This TCR beta chain was documented in a study of T cells in Graves' hyperthyroidism and ophthalmopathy. Germline CDR1 is MNHEY and CDR2 is SVGAGI. The CDR3 totals 15 residues. V gave up 0 bases and J gave up 4 bases, with 13 bases separating them. PBMCs were collected from an approximately 9.3 ml volume of fresh peripheral blood. The investigators amplified TCR beta CDR3 regions from RNA transcripts. TCR CDR3 regions were first amplified by RT-PCR with HTBI primers. TCRdb processed the multiplex PCR reads anew with MiXCR; each CDR3 protein has one entry. The table shows 300,000 to 450,000 distinct CDR3 sequences, with roughly 20% occurring only once.

The chain recombines TRBV6-5 with TRBJ2-7; D is unresolved. The specimen sequenced was blood. This clonotype was sampled from a woman in her thirties or forties with Graves' ophthalmopathy. In DNA, the CDR3 is TGTGCCAGCAGTTACTCGCCATGGGAAGGGTACGAGCAGTACTTC. It specifies CASSYSPWEGYEQYF.